This T cell receptor beta chain came from a study of tumor and adjacent non-tumor tissue in lung cancer. This CDR3 contains 16 residues. Trimming removed 3 bases from V and 3 bases from J, with 18 bases in between. Germline CDR1 reads MDHEN; CDR2 reads SYDVKM. TCRbeta libraries were built with three rounds of nested PCR, modified from ARM-PCR. TCRdb analysed the multiplex PCR reads with MiXCR anew, one entry per CDR3 protein. The data hold roughly 67,000 distinct CDR3 sequences, with under 80% observed a single time. Concerning this clonotype: In this CDR3 the conserved last residue, phenylalanine or tryptophan, is missing, so a read error is likely.

This sample's RNA came from whole unsorted tissue. Distant lung tissue was collected more than 3 cm away from the tumor edge. The chain joins TRBV28 to TRBJ2-7; a weak D match, TRBD2 (6 bases). The sequenced material came from distant non-tumor lung tissue. The origin of this receptor is a man in his 60s with non-small cell lung cancer. The CDR3 DNA reads TGTGCCAGCAGTTTTAAGATGGCGGGGTCTCTCTACGAGCAGTACCTC. Its translation is CASSFKMAGSLYEQYL.